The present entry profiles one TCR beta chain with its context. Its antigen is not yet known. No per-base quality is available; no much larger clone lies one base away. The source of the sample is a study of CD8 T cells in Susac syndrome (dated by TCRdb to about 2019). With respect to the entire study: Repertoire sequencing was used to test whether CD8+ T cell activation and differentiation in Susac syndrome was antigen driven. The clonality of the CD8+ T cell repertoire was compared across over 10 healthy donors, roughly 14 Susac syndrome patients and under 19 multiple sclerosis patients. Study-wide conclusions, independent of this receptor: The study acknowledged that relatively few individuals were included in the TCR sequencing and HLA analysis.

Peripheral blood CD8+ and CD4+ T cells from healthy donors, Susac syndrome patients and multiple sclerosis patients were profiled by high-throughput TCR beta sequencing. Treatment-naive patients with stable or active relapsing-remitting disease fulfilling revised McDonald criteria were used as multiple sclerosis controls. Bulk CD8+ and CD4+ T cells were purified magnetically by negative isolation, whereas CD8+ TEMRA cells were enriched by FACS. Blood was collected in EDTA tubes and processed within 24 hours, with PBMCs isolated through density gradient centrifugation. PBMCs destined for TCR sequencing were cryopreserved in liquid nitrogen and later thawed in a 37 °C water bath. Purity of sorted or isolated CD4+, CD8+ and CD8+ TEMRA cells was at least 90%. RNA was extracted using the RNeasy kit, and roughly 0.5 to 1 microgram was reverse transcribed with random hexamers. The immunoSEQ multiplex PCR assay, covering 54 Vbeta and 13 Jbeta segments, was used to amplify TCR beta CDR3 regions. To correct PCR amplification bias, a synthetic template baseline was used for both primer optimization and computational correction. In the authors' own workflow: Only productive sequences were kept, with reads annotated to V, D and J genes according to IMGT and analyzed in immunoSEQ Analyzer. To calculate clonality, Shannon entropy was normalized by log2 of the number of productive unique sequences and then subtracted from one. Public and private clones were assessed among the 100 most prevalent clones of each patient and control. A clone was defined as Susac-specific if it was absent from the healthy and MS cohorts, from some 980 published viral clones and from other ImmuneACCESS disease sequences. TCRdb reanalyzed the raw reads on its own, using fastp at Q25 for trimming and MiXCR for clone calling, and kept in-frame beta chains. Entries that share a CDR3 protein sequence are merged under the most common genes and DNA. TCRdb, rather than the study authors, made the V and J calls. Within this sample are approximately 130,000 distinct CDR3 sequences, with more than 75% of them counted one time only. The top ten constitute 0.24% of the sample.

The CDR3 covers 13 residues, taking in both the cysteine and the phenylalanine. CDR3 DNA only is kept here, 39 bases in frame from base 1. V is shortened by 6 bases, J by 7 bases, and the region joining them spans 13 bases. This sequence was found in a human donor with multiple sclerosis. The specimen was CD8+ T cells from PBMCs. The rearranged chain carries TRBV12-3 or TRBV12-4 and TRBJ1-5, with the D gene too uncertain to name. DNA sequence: TGTGCCAGCAGCCGGACGGGAGGACAGCCCCAGCATTTT. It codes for CASSRTGGQPQHF.